The next 7 T cell receptor beta chains were all read from a single sample in a study of OX40 agonist ivuxolimab in advanced cancers. Generated by immunoSEQ multiplex PCR, the TCRdb table keeps only in-frame clones and is missing some. The sample contains around 38,000 clones, 70% to 85% of which appear only once. The source was CD4+ or CD8+ T cells sorted from blood, collected in a trial of the OX40 agonist ivuxolimab. These receptors were obtained from an adult with an advanced solid tumor such as melanoma, head and neck, liver or kidney cancer.

This CDR3 is CASSLAGSSGREETQYF. The CDR3 DNA reads as TGCGCCAGCAGCTTGGCCGGGTCTAGCGGGCGAGAAGAGACCCAGTACTTC. The chain is built from TRBV5-1 and TRBJ2-5; 8 bases line up with TRBD2. The CDR3 extends over 17 amino acids. Germline assignment: CDR1 SGHRS and CDR2 YFSETQ. J gave up 3 bases and V 0 bases, and 10 bases lay outside the gene matches.

This chain links TRBV6-4 with TRBJ2-7; TRBD1 agrees at 10 bases. V was clipped by 0 bases and J by 9 bases; unmatched bases: 8. CDR1 is MRHNA, CDR2 SNTAGT, per germline. There are 15 residues in the CDR3. CDR3 nucleotides: TGTGCCAGCAGTGACTCATTCGGACAGGGGGAACGGCAGTACTTC. Translating it yields CASSDSFGQGERQYF.

This clone was detected only once. The chain joins TRBV9 to TRBJ2-7; D might be TRBD1 or TRBD2, each matching 5 bases. The V end was cut by 2 bases, the J end by 0 bases, with 12 bases between. The V gene's germline CDR1 is SGDLS and CDR2 YYNGEE. This CDR3 spans 15 amino acids. In nucleotides, the CDR3 is TGTGCCAGCAGCGTGAACCGGGACGGCTCCTACGAGCAGTACTTC. Translating it yields CASSVNRDGSYEQYF.

This rearrangement joins TRBV5-4 to TRBJ2-1; D gene ambiguous. This CDR3 contains 15 residues. Trimming left V 0 bases short and J 4 bases short, with 11 bases between. Germline CDR1 reads SGHNT; CDR2 reads YYREEE (reference sequence). The CDR3 is CASSLAVGPYNEQFF. The DNA for the CDR3 is TGTGCCAGCAGCTTGGCCGTGGGTCCATACAATGAGCAGTTCTTC.

The chain has TRBV7-2 and TRBJ1-1, with no clear D. V lost 5 bases and J lost 3, with 13 bases in between. Germline CDR1 is SGHTA and CDR2 is FQGNSA. This CDR3 contains 14 residues. CDR3 amino acids: CASSLSTAYTEAFF. The DNA of the CDR3 is TGTGCCAGCAGCCTCTCCACGGCTTACACTGAAGCTTTCTTT.

This clone was detected only once. J is TRBJ2-7 and V is TRBV5-4, with D perhaps matching TRBD1 or TRBD2 (6 bases each). V was shortened by 4 bases and J by 0 bases, with 17 bases between the two germline ends. Germline loops: CDR1 SGHNT, CDR2 YYREEE (reference sequence). The CDR3 totals 16 residues. Written as DNA, the CDR3 is TGTGCCAGCAGCAAGAATGTGGAGGGGGTCTCCTACGAGCAGTACTTC. Its translation is CASSKNVEGVSYEQYF.

The rearrangement links TRBV19 to TRBJ2-2; either TRBD1 or TRBD2 may fit D (5 bases each). V was pared by 3 bases and J by 4 bases, with 12 bases between. This CDR3 comprises 15 residues. CDR1 is LNHDA, CDR2 SQIVND, per germline (reference sequence). CDR3 in amino acids: CASSMGVSGTGELFF. CDR3 bases: TGTGCCAGTAGTATGGGGGTTTCTGGCACCGGGGAGCTGTTTTTT.